A selection of T cell receptor beta chains follows, all from one sample in a study of cytomegalovirus exposure and HLA in healthy donors. TCRdb keeps only in-frame clones here, not all; method: immunoSEQ multiplex PCR. Here the sample spans 150,000 to 200,000 clones, more than 60% being singletons. The sequencing input was PBMCs. These receptors all stem from a man aged 18 to 30 in good health and CMV-seropositive. The CDR3 runs from the conserved cysteine through the conserved F or W. The D gene is left open where the match is weak. The size entry is marked missing in some rows and otherwise reads once, few, many or a size class.

CDR3aa: CASSYYRKQETQYF; CDR3nt: TGTGCCAGCAGTTACTACAGAAAACAAGAGACCCAGTACTTC; abundance: .; len: 14; j_gene: TRBJ2-5; v_gene: TRBV6-5; d_gene: .
CDR3aa: CASSQDRRQLSGNTIYF; CDR3nt: TGCGCCAGCAGCCAAGATCGGCGGCAGCTCTCTGGAAACACCATATATTTT; abundance: .; len: 17; j_gene: TRBJ1-3; v_gene: TRBV4-1; d_gene: .
CDR3aa: CASSDDSSKQFF; CDR3nt: TGTGCCAGCAGTGACGACAGTTCGAAGCAGTTCTTC; abundance: .; len: 12; j_gene: TRBJ2-1; v_gene: TRBV2; d_gene: .
CDR3aa: CASSLGRSYEQYF; CDR3nt: TGTGCCAGCAGCTTAGGGCGGTCCTACGAGCAGTACTTC; abundance: .; len: 13; j_gene: TRBJ2-7; v_gene: TRBV7-8; d_gene: .
CDR3aa: CASSLGDRSTEAFF; CDR3nt: TGTGCCAGCAGCTTGGGGGACAGGTCCACTGAAGCTTTCTTT; abundance: few; len: 14; j_gene: TRBJ1-1; v_gene: TRBV7-8; d_gene: TRBD1
CDR3aa: CASSQVGDRGHGYTF; CDR3nt: TGCGCCAGCAGCCAAGTGGGTGACAGGGGGCATGGCTACACCTTC; abundance: .; len: 15; j_gene: TRBJ1-2; v_gene: TRBV4-1; d_gene: TRBD1
CDR3aa: CASGNNQGPFEAFF; CDR3nt: TGTGCCAGCGGTAATAATCAGGGGCCTTTTGAAGCTTTCTTT; abundance: .; len: 14; j_gene: TRBJ1-1; v_gene: TRBV28; d_gene: .
CDR3aa: CASSFGQGNYGYTF; CDR3nt: TGTGCCAGCAGCTTTGGGCAGGGAAACTATGGCTACACCTTC; abundance: few; len: 14; j_gene: TRBJ1-2; v_gene: TRBV7-2; d_gene: .
CDR3aa: CASSLGPGVTEAFF; CDR3nt: TGTGCCAGCAGCTTAGGTCCAGGGGTAACTGAAGCTTTCTTT; abundance: .; len: 14; j_gene: TRBJ1-1; v_gene: TRBV7-9; d_gene: .
CDR3aa: CASSTRQGSDTQYF; CDR3nt: TGTGCCAGCAGCACCAGACAGGGTTCAGATACGCAGTATTTT; abundance: .; len: 14; j_gene: TRBJ2-3; v_gene: TRBV6-6; d_gene: TRBD1
CDR3aa: CAWSLQGTGELFF; CDR3nt: TGTGCCTGGAGCCTTCAGGGGACCGGGGAGCTGTTTTTT; abundance: many; len: 13; j_gene: TRBJ2-2; v_gene: TRBV30; d_gene: .
CDR3aa: CASSVPGQVNEQYF; CDR3nt: TGTGCCAGCAGCGTACCGGGACAGGTTAACGAGCAGTACTTC; abundance: .; len: 14; j_gene: TRBJ2-7; v_gene: TRBV11-2; d_gene: TRBD1
CDR3aa: CASSQTWHTIYF; CDR3nt: TGTGCCAGCAGCCAAACCTGGCACACCATATATTTT; abundance: once; len: 12; j_gene: TRBJ1-3; v_gene: TRBV7-2; d_gene: .
CDR3aa: CASSGASGSNYNEQFF; CDR3nt: TGTGCCAGCAGTGGAGCTAGCGGGAGTAATTACAATGAGCAGTTCTTC; abundance: .; len: 16; j_gene: TRBJ2-1; v_gene: TRBV27; d_gene: TRBD2
CDR3aa: CASSSVFASIGNTIYF; CDR3nt: TGTGCCAGCAGCTCCGTTTTCGCGTCGATCGGAAACACCATATATTTT; abundance: .; len: 16; j_gene: TRBJ1-3; v_gene: TRBV7-9; d_gene: .
CDR3aa: CASSQGERTDTYEQYF; CDR3nt: TGCGCCAGCAGCCAAGGGGAAAGGACAGACACTTACGAGCAGTACTTC; abundance: .; len: 16; j_gene: TRBJ2-7; v_gene: TRBV4-1; d_gene: .
CDR3aa: CASRPLTGSYGYTF; CDR3nt: TGTGCCAGCAGACCGCTGACAGGGTCCTATGGCTACACCTTC; abundance: .; len: 14; j_gene: TRBJ1-2; v_gene: TRBV28; d_gene: TRBD1
CDR3aa: CASSFEPVHPYEQYF; CDR3nt: TGTGCCAGCAGCTTCGAACCGGTTCACCCCTACGAGCAGTACTTC; abundance: .; len: 15; j_gene: TRBJ2-7; v_gene: TRBV13; d_gene: .
CDR3aa: CASSQLGLAETQYF; CDR3nt: TGTGCTAGCAGCCAACTAGGGTTAGCGGAGACCCAGTACTTC; abundance: .; len: 14; j_gene: TRBJ2-5; v_gene: TRBV7-7; d_gene: .
CDR3aa: CASSQDSAEAFF; CDR3nt: TGTGCCAGCTCACAGGACAGCGCTGAAGCTTTCTTT; abundance: .; len: 12; j_gene: TRBJ1-1; v_gene: TRBV18; d_gene: .
CDR3aa: CASRLTGELFF; CDR3nt: TGTGCCAGCCGACTTACCGGGGAGCTGTTTTTT; abundance: .; len: 11; j_gene: TRBJ2-2; v_gene: TRBV6-5; d_gene: .
CDR3aa: CASSQTGSNQPQHF; CDR3nt: TGTGCCAGCAGCCAAACAGGGAGCAATCAGCCCCAGCATTTT; abundance: .; len: 14; j_gene: TRBJ1-5; v_gene: TRBV6-1; d_gene: .
CDR3aa: CASSPGGGRVPGANVLTF; CDR3nt: TGTGCCAGCAGCCCCGGGGGGGGCAGGGTTCCTGGGGCCAACGTCCTGACTTTC; abundance: .; len: 18; j_gene: TRBJ2-6; v_gene: TRBV5-6; d_gene: TRBD2
CDR3aa: CASSRQGDTEAFF; CDR3nt: TGTGCCAGTAGTAGACAGGGGGACACTGAAGCTTTCTTT; abundance: .; len: 13; j_gene: TRBJ1-1; v_gene: TRBV19; d_gene: TRBD1
CDR3aa: CASSSTGGKLFF; CDR3nt: TGTGCCAGCAGCTCGACAGGGGGAAAACTGTTTTTT; abundance: .; len: 12; j_gene: TRBJ1-4; v_gene: TRBV28; d_gene: TRBD1
CDR3aa: CASSPDLRDFRSYEQYF; CDR3nt: TGTGCCAGCAGCCCGGACCTTCGGGACTTCCGCTCCTACGAGCAGTACTTC; abundance: .; len: 17; j_gene: TRBJ2-7; v_gene: TRBV7-9; d_gene: .